These 5 T cell receptor beta chains share one sample of origin, sequenced in a study of T cell repertoires in cytomegalovirus infection. From the reads, TCRdb called clonotypes with MiXCR, one entry per CDR3 protein. The sample records 150,000 to 200,000 distinct CDR3 sequences, roughly 20% being singletons. Sequencing was done on a sample of PBMCs. These receptors were obtained from a human donor in good health (CMV status not recorded). Some clones in this sample may be carry-over from other donors' samples.

J is TRBJ2-2 and V is TRBV6-2 or TRBV6-3; 9 positions agree with TRBD2. V dropped 6 bases and J dropped 2; count of bases not matched to a gene: 4. The CDR3 is 15 residues long. Germline V CDR1 and CDR2: MNHEY, SVGEGT. The CDR3 coding sequence is TGTGCCAGCAGCCTTAGCGGGGGAAACACCGGGGAGCTGTTTTTT. Encoded protein: CASSLSGGNTGELFF.

The J gene is TRBJ1-6, the V gene TRBV2; D not certain. The germline gives CDR1 SNHLY, CDR2 FYNNEI. The CDR3 is made up of 13 amino acids. V was trimmed by 11 bases and J by 9 bases, leaving 17 bases between them. CDR3 nucleotide sequence: TGTGCCGGCCGTTTCGAAACGGGTTCACCCCTCCACTTT. It specifies CAGRFETGSPLHF.

Comment on this clonotype: One end of the junction is discordant with germline, which a read error may explain. This sequence joins TRBV6-5 and TRBJ1-3, with 7 bases identical to TRBD1. This CDR3 comprises 15 residues. Germline-derived CDR1 and CDR2 are MNHEY and SVGAGI. This chain's CDR3 is CASKPQGGSGNTISF. CDR3 in DNA: TGTGCCAGCAAACCGCAGGGGGGGTCTGGAAACACCATATCTTTT.

The CDR3, as DNA: TGTGCCAGCAGCTTAGCTGGAGCTTTCTTT. Protein: CASSLAGAFF. The gene calls are TRBV7-2 and TRBJ1-1; D gene uncertain. Between the trimmed V and J ends, which lost 0 bases and 10 bases, there was a span of 3 bases. The CDR3 spans 10 residues. Germline V CDR1 and CDR2: SGHTA, FQGNSA.

Remarks on this clonotype: A much larger clone differs from this one at a single base, so this may be a read error. This CDR3 is missing its conserved last phenylalanine or tryptophan, likely due to a read error. The V and J genes are TRBV7-2 and TRBJ1-6; 9 nucleotides match TRBD1. Germline V gene sequence: CDR1 SGHTA, CDR2 FQGNSA. CDR3 length: 14 residues. V dropped 5 bases and J dropped 6; count of bases not matched to a gene: 2. In DNA, the CDR3 is TGTGCCAGCAGCGCGGACAGGGGTAATTCACCCCTCCACATT. Translation gives CASSADRGNSPLHI.